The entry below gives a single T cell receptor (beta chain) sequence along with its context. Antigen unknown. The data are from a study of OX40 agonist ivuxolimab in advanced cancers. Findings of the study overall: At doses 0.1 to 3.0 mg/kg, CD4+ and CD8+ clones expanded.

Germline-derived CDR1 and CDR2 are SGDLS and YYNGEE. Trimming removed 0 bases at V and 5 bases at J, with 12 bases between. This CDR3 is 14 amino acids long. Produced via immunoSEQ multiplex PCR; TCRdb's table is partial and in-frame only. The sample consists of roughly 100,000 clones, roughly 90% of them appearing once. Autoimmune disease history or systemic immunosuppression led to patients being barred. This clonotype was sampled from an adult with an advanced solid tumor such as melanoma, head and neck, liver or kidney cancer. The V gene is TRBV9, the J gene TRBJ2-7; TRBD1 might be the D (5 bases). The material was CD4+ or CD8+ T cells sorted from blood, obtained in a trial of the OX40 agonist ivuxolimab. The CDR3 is CASSVEAGWNEQYF. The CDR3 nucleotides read TGTGCCAGCAGCGTAGAAGCAGGGTGGAACGAGCAGTACTTC.